The T cell receptor (beta chain) described here comes from a study of T cells in Graves' hyperthyroidism and ophthalmopathy. About the research overall: Peripheral blood samples were taken at initial diagnosis, prior to any treatment.

This clonotype was counted at least ten times. Its specificity is unknown. Clinicians diagnosed patients from clinical symptoms, serum thyroxine and TRAb, thyroid ultrasound and orbital computed tomography. Fresh peripheral blood, 9.5 to 10 ml of it, supplied the PBMCs. Findings of the study overall: Blood also carried most thyroid clonotypes expanded above 0.001.

TCR beta CDR3 region amplification was performed from RNA transcripts. First-round RT-PCR targeting the TCR CDR3 was performed with the HTBI primer set. TCRdb recomputed calls from the multiplex PCR reads with MiXCR, one row per CDR3 protein. The repertoire holds 550,000 to 600,000 distinct CDR3 sequences, approximately 14% seen once, with 7.1% in the top ten. The CDR3 spans 14 residues. From germline, CDR1 is KGHDR and CDR2 SFDVKD. Trimming shortened V by 3 bases and J by 6 bases, and 13 bases separated the two germline ends. Sequences were obtained from blood. The sequence came from a woman between 18 and 29 years old with Graves' ophthalmopathy. The chain carries TRBV24-1 and TRBJ1-1; tentative D call: TRBD1 (5 bases). The CDR3 sequence is CATSDPYRSAEAFF. For the CDR3, the DNA is TGTGCCACCAGTGATCCCTACAGGAGCGCTGAAGCTTTCTTT.